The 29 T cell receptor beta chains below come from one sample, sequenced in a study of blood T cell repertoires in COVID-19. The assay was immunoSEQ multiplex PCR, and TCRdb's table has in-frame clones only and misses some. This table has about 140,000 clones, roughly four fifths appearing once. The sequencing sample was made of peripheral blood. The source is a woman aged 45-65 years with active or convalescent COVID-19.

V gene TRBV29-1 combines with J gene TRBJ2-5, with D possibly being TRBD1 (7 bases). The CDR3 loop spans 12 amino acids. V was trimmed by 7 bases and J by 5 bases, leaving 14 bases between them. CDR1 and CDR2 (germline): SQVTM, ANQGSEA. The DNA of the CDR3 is TGCAGCGCAATTGCAGGGGGGGAGACCCAGTACTTC. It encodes CSAIAGGETQYF.

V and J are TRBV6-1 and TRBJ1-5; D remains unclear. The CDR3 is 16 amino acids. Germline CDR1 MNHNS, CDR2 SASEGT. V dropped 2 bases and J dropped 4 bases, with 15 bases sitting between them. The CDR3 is CASSELVPSRNQPQHF. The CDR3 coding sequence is TGTGCCAGCAGTGAACTCGTGCCCTCGCGAAATCAGCCCCAGCATTTT.

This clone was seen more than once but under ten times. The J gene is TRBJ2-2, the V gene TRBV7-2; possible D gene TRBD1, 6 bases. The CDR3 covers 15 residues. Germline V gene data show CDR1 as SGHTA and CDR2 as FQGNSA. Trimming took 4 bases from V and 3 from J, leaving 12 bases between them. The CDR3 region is CASSSTTGYTGELFF. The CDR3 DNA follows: TGTGCCAGCAGCTCAACGACAGGTTACACCGGGGAGCTGTTTTTT. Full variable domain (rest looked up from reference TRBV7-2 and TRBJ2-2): GAGVSQSPSNKVTEKGKDVELRCDPISGHTALYWYRQSLGQGLEFLIYFQGNSAPDKSGLPSDRFSAERTGGSVSTLTIQRTQQEDSAVYLCASSSTTGYTGELFFGEGSRLTVL.

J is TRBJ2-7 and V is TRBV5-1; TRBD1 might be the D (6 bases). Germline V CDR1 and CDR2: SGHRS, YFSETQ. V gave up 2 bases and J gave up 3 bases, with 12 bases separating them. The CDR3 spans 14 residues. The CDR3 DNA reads TGCGCCAGCAGCTTCGCAGGGGCAGGCTACGAGCAGTACTTC. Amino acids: CASSFAGAGYEQYF.

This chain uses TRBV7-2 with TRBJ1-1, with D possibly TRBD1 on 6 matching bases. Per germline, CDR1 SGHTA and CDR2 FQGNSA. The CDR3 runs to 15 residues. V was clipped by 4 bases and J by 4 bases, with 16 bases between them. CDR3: CASSSSGVPSTEAFF. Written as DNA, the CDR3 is TGTGCCAGCAGCTCTTCAGGGGTCCCGAGCACTGAAGCTTTCTTT.

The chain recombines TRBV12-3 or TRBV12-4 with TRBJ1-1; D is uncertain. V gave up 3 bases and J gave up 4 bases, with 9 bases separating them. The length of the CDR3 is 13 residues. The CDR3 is CASSLSLSTEAFF. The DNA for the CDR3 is TGTGCCAGCAGTTTGTCCCTTAGCACTGAAGCTTTCTTT.

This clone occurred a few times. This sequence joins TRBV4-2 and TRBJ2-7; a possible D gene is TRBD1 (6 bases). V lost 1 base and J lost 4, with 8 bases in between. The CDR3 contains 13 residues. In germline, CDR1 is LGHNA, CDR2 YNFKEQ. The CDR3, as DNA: TGTGCCAGCAGCCAAGGGACAGATTACGAGCAGTACTTC. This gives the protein CASSQGTDYEQYF.

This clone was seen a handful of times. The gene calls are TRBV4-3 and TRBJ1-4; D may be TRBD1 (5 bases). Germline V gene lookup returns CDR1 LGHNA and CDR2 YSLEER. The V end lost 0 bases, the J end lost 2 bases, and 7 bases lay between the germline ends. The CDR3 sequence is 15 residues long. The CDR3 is CASSQEGGTNEKLFF. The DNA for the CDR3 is TGCGCCAGCAGCCAAGAGGGGGGGACTAATGAAAAACTGTTTTTT.

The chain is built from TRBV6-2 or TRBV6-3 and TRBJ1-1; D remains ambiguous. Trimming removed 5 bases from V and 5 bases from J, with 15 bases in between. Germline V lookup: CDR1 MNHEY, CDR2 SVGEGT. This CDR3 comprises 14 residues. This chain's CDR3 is CASSVIRGWTEAFF. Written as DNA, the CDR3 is TGTGCCAGCAGTGTCATACGAGGGTGGACTGAAGCTTTCTTT.

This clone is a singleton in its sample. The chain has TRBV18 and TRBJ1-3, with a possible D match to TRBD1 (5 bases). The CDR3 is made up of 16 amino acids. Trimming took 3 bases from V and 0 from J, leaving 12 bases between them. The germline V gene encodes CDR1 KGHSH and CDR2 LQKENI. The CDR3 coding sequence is TGTGCCAGCTCACCTCAGGGCGACGGCTCTGGAAACACCATATATTTT. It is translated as CASSPQGDGSGNTIYF.

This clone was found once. The CDR3 DNA sequence: TGTGCCAGCAGCCCGGGACAGGGGAGCACTGAAGCTTTCTTT. It translates to CASSPGQGSTEAFF. This chain joins TRBV11-3 and TRBJ1-1, with 10 nucleotides matching TRBD1. Trimming cost V 5 bases and J 4 bases; bases outside gene matches: 4. In germline, CDR1 is SGHNT, CDR2 YENEEA. The CDR3 length is 14 residues.

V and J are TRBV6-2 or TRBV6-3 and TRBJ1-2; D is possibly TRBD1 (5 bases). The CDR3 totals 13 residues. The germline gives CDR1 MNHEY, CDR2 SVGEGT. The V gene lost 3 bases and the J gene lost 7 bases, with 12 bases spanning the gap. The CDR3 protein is CASSYGADGGYTF. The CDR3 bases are TGTGCCAGCAGTTATGGGGCAGACGGTGGCTACACCTTC.

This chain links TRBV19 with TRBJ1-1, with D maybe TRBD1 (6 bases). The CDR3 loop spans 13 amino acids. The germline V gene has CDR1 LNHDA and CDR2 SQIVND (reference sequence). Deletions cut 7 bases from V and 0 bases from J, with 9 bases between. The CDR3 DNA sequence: TGTGCCAGTAACCACAGGGTGAACACTGAAGCTTTCTTT. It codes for CASNHRVNTEAFF.

CDR3 DNA: TGTGCCAGCAGTTGGGGACTAGCGGGATTTGGCATTCAGTACTTC. It yields the protein CASSWGLAGFGIQYF. The chain uses TRBV6-2 or TRBV6-3 and TRBJ2-4; TRBD2 agrees at 13 bases. The germline V gene has CDR1 MNHEY and CDR2 SVGEGT. CDR3 size: 15 residues. V shed 4 bases, J shed 9 bases, and the junction held 6 bases outside the gene matches.

CDR3 coding DNA: TGTGCCAGCAGCCAAGCCCCGGGCACTGAAGCTTTCTTT. This translates into CASSQAPGTEAFF. The J gene is TRBJ1-1, the V gene TRBV14; D call uncertain. CDR1 SGHDN and CDR2 FVKESK come from the germline V gene. V was trimmed by 1 base and J by 4 bases, leaving 7 bases between them. The CDR3 has 13 amino acids.

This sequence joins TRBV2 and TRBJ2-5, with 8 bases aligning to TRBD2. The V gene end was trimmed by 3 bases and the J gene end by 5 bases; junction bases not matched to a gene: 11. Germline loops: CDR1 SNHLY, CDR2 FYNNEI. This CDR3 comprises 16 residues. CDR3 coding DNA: TGTGCCAGCAGTGAGGGCACGGCGGGGGGCAGGGAGACCCAGTACTTC. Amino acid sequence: CASSEGTAGGRETQYF. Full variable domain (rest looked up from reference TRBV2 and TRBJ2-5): EPEVTQTPSHQVTQMGQEVILRCVPISNHLYFYWYRQILGQKVEFLVSFYNNEISEKSEIFDDQFSVERPDGSNFTLKIRSTKLEDSAMYFCASSEGTAGGRETQYFGPGTRLLVL.

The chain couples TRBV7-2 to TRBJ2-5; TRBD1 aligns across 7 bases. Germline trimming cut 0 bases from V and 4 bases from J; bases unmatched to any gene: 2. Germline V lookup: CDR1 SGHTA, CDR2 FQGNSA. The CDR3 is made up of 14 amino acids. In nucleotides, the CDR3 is TGTGCCAGCAGCTTAGCAAGGGGGCGAGAGACCCAGTACTTC. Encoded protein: CASSLARGRETQYF. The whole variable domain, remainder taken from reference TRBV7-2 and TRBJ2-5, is GAGVSQSPSNKVTEKGKDVELRCDPISGHTALYWYRQSLGQGLEFLIYFQGNSAPDKSGLPSDRFSAERTGGSVSTLTIQRTQQEDSAVYLCASSLARGRETQYFGPGTRLLVL.

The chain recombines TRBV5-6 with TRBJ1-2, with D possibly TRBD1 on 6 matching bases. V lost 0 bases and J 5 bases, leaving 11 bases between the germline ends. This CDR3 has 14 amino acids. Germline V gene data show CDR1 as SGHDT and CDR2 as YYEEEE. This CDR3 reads CASSLDRDTYGYTF. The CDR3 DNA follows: TGTGCCAGCAGCTTGGACAGGGATACTTATGGCTACACCTTC.

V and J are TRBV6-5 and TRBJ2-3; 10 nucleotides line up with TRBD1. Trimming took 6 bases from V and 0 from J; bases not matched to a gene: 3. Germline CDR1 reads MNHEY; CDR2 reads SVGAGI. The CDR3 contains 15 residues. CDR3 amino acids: CASSDRGPSTDTQYF. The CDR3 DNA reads TGTGCCAGCAGCGACAGGGGGCCTAGCACAGATACGCAGTATTTT.

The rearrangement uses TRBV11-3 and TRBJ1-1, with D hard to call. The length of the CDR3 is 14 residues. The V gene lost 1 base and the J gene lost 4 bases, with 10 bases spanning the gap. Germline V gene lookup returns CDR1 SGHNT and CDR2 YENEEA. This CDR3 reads CASSLGPGSTEAFF. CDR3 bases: TGTGCCAGCAGCTTAGGTCCGGGATCCACTGAAGCTTTCTTT.

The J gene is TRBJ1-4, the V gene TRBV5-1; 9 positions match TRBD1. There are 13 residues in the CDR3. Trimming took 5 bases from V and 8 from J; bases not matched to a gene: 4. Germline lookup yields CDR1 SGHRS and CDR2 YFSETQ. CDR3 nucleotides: TGCGCCAGCAGGACAGGGGGTAACGAAAAACTGTTTTTT. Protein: CASRTGGNEKLFF. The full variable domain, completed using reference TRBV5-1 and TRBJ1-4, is KAGVTQTPRYLIKTRGQQVTLSCSPISGHRSVSWYQQTPGQGLQFLFEYFSETQRNKGNFPGRFSGRQFSNSRSEMNVSTLELGDSALYLCASRTGGNEKLFFGSGTQLSVL.

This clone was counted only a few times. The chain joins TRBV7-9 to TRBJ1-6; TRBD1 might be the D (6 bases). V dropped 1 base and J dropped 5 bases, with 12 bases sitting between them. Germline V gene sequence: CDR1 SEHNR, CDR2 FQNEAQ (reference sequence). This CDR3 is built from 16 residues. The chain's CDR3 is CASSLDTGHHNSPLHF. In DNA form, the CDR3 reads TGTGCCAGCAGCTTAGATACGGGACACCATAATTCACCCCTCCACTTT.

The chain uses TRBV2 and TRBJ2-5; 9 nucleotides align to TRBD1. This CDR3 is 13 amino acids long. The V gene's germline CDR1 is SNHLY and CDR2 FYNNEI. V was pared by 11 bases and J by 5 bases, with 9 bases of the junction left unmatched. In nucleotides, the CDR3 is TGTGCCGGAGGGACACAGGGGGCTGAGACCCAGTACTTC. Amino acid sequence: CAGGTQGAETQYF.

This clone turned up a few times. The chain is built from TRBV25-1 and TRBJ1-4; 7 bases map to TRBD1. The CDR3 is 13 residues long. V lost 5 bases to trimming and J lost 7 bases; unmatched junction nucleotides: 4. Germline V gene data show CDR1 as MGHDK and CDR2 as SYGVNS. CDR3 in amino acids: CASSLAGGEKLFF. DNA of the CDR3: TGTGCCAGCAGTCTTGCAGGGGGTGAAAAACTGTTTTTT.

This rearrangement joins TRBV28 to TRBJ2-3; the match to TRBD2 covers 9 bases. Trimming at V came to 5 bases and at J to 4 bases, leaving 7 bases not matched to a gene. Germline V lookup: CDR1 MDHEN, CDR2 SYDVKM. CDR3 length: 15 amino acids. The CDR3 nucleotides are TGTGCCAGCAGTGAAGATAGCGGGGGACCAGATACGCAGTATTTT. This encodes CASSEDSGGPDTQYF.

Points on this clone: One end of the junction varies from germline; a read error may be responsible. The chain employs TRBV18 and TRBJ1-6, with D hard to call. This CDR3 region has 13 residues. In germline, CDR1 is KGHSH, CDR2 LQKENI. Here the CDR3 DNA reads TGTGCCAGCTCACCCTCCCATAATTCACCCCTCCACTTT. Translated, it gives CASSPSHNSPLHF.

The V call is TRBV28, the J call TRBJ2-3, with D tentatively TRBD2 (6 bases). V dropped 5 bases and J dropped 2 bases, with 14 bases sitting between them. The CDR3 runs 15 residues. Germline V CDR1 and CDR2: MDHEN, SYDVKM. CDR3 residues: CASSDSGLNTDTQYF. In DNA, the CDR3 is TGTGCCAGCAGTGATAGCGGTTTGAACACAGATACGCAGTATTTT.

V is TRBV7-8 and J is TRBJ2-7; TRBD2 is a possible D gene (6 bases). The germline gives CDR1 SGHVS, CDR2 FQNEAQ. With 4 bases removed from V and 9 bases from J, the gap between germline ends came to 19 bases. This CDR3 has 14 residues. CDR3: CASSSAPGLLGQYF. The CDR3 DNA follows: TGTGCCAGCAGCTCGGCCCCGGGACTCCTAGGGCAGTACTTC. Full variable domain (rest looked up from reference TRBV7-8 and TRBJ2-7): GAGVSQSPRYKVAKRGQDVALRCDPISGHVSLFWYQQALGQGPEFLTYFQNEAQLDKSGLPSDRFFAERPEGSVSTLKIQRTQQEDSAVYLCASSSAPGLLGQYFGPGTRLTVT.

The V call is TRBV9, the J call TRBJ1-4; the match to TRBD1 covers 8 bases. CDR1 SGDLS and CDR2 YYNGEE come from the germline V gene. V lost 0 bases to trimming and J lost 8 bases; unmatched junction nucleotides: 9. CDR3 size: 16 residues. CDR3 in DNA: TGTGCCAGCAGCGTAGAGGCAGGGGGCTTGGAGGAAAAACTGTTTTTT. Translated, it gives CASSVEAGGLEEKLFF.